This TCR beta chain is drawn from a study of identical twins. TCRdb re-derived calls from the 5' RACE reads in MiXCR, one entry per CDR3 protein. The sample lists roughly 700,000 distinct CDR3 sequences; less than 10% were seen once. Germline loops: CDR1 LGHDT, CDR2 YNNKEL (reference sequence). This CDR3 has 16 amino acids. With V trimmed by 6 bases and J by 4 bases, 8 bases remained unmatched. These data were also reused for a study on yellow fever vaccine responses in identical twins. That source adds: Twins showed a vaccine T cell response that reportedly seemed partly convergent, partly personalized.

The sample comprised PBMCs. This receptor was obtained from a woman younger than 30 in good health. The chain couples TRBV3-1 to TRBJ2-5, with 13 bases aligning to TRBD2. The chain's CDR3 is CASSSGTSGVRETQYF. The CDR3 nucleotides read TGTGCCAGCAGTAGCGGGACTAGCGGGGTCCGAGAGACCCAGTACTTC.